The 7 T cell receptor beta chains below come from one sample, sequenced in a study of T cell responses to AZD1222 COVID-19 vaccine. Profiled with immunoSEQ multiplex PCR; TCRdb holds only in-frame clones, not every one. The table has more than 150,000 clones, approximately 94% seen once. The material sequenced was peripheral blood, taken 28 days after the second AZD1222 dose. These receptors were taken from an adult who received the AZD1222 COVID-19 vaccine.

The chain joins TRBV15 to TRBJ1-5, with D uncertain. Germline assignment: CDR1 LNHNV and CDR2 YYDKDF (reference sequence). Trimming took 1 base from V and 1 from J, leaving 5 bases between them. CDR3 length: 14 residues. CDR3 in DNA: TGTGCCACCAGCAGAGGGACGAGCAATCAGCCCCAGCATTTT. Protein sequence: CATSRGTSNQPQHF.

The CDR3 sequence: CASSESRQGNTGELFF. CDR3 DNA sequence: TGCGCCAGCAGTGAGTCGAGACAGGGTAACACCGGGGAGCTGTTTTTT. The genes are TRBV10-1 and TRBJ2-2, with TRBD1 matching 7 bases. Per germline, CDR1 WNHNN and CDR2 SYGVQD (reference sequence). With V trimmed by 0 bases and J by 2 bases, 3 bases remained unmatched. The CDR3 consists of 16 residues.

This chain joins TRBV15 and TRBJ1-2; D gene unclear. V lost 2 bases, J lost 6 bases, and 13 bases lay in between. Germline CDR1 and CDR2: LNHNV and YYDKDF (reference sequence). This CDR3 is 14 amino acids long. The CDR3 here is CATSRPYTEDGYTF. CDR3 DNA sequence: TGTGCCACCAGCAGACCATATACGGAGGATGGCTACACCTTC.

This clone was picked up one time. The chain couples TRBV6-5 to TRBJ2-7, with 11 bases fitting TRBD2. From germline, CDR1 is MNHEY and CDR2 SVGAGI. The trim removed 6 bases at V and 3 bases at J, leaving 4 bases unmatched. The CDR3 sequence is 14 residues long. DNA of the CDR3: TGTGCCAGCAGGATAGCGGGAGGGAACTACGAGCAGTACTTC. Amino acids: CASRIAGGNYEQYF.

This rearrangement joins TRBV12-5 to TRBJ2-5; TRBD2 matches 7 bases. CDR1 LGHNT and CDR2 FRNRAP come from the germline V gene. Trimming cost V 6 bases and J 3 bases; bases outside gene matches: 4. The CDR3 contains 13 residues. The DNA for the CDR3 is TGTGCTAGTGGACTAGCGTCTGAAGAGACCCAGTACTTC. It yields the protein CASGLASEETQYF.

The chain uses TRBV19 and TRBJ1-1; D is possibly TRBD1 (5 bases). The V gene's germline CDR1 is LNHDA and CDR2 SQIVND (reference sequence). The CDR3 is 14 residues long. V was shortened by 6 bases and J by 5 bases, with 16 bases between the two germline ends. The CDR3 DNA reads TGTGCCAGTAGGGTCCAGGGAGGGAGGACTGAAGCTTTCTTT. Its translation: CASRVQGGRTEAFF.

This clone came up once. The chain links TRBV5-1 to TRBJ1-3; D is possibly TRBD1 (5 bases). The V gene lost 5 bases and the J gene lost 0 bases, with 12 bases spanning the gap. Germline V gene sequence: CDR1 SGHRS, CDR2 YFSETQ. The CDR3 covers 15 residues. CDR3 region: CASSRDVGSGNTIYF. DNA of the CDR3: TGCGCCAGCAGTCGGGACGTAGGCTCTGGAAACACCATATATTTT.